Listed below are T cell receptor beta chains from one sample, sequenced in a study of blood T cell repertoires in COVID-19. TCRdb's copy holds only in-frame clones and misses some; the assay was immunoSEQ multiplex PCR. The sample consists of about 58,000 clones, approximately 86% of them appearing once. Sequenced sample: peripheral blood. These TCRs come from a human donor with active COVID-19. The donor label of this sample is uncertain. Each CDR3 is given with its conserved first and last residue. Each record gives: V gene, clone size, J gene, CDR3 protein. Clone size is stated in some rows and not others, as once, few, many or a class when expanded.

v_gene: TRBV9
abundance: -
j_gene: TRBJ2-3
CDR3aa: CASSVSGTSTDTQYF

v_gene: TRBV11-3
abundance: -
j_gene: TRBJ2-3
CDR3aa: CASSREGGIAYF

v_gene: TRBV4-2
abundance: -
j_gene: TRBJ2-2
CDR3aa: CASSHGTSGSGELFF

v_gene: TRBV9
abundance: -
j_gene: TRBJ1-2
CDR3aa: CASSVLGARDGYTF

v_gene: TRBV6-1
abundance: -
j_gene: TRBJ1-1
CDR3aa: CASSENAVDTEAFF

v_gene: TRBV6-5
abundance: -
j_gene: TRBJ1-3
CDR3aa: CASSYAGANTIYF

v_gene: TRBV30
abundance: few
j_gene: TRBJ1-2
CDR3aa: CAWEKEWLDSDNYGYTF

v_gene: TRBV3-1/TRBV3-2
abundance: once
j_gene: TRBJ2-7
CDR3aa: CASSQDKRESSTPSWQYF

v_gene: TRBV15
abundance: -
j_gene: TRBJ2-3
CDR3aa: CATSRDEPGGPDTQYF

v_gene: TRBV5-4
abundance: -
j_gene: TRBJ2-3
CDR3aa: CASSIGWGRGTDTQYF

v_gene: TRBV9
abundance: -
j_gene: TRBJ2-7
CDR3aa: CASSRDGTGFYEQYF

v_gene: TRBV5-1
abundance: -
j_gene: TRBJ1-3
CDR3aa: CASSLAWSSGNTIYF

v_gene: TRBV12-3/TRBV12-4
abundance: -
j_gene: TRBJ1-2
CDR3aa: CASRTGQPRDYTF

v_gene: TRBV12-5
abundance: -
j_gene: TRBJ2-2
CDR3aa: CASGWRTANTGELFF

v_gene: TRBV6-5
abundance: -
j_gene: TRBJ2-7
CDR3aa: CASSYTGTGVYEQYF

v_gene: TRBV6-5
abundance: -
j_gene: TRBJ2-7
CDR3aa: CASSYRTAYEQYF

v_gene: TRBV7-2
abundance: -
j_gene: TRBJ1-2
CDR3aa: CASSAGLGQNYGYTF

v_gene: TRBV10-3
abundance: -
j_gene: TRBJ2-1
CDR3aa: CATGPGLENNEQFF

v_gene: TRBV27
abundance: -
j_gene: TRBJ1-2
CDR3aa: CASSLTKAGNYGYTF

v_gene: TRBV7-2
abundance: -
j_gene: TRBJ1-5
CDR3aa: CASSYRGGNQPQHF

v_gene: TRBV5-4
abundance: -
j_gene: TRBJ2-5
CDR3aa: CASSLGSQETQYF

v_gene: TRBV19
abundance: -
j_gene: TRBJ2-2
CDR3aa: CASSLYSGTGFPGELFF

v_gene: TRBV28
abundance: -
j_gene: TRBJ2-7
CDR3aa: CASSSGGAQRNEQYF

v_gene: TRBV2
abundance: -
j_gene: TRBJ2-1
CDR3aa: CASSLAGHNEQFF

v_gene: TRBV5-6
abundance: -
j_gene: TRBJ2-3
CDR3aa: CASSVAGGTGDTQYF

v_gene: TRBV18
abundance: -
j_gene: TRBJ2-7
CDR3aa: CASSRIQGVPYEQYF

v_gene: TRBV6-5
abundance: -
j_gene: TRBJ2-5
CDR3aa: CASTSGGGETQYF

v_gene: TRBV3-1/TRBV3-2
abundance: -
j_gene: TRBJ2-5
CDR3aa: CASSQRGREETQYF

v_gene: TRBV20-1
abundance: -
j_gene: TRBJ2-1
CDR3aa: CSARVYNEQFF

v_gene: TRBV19
abundance: -
j_gene: TRBJ1-5
CDR3aa: CASSAQGFGNQPQHF

v_gene: TRBV7-9
abundance: -
j_gene: TRBJ1-2
CDR3aa: CASSSGNYGYTF

v_gene: TRBV6-5
abundance: -
j_gene: TRBJ2-1
CDR3aa: CASSFTGGSYNEQFF

v_gene: TRBV4-1
abundance: -
j_gene: TRBJ1-4
CDR3aa: CASSQDPYRGRDEKLFF

v_gene: TRBV6-2/TRBV6-3
abundance: -
j_gene: TRBJ1-5
CDR3aa: CASSYSNPGGGQPQHF

v_gene: TRBV18
abundance: few
j_gene: TRBJ2-5
CDR3aa: CASSPPSLVTSGRAGYF

v_gene: TRBV6-6
abundance: -
j_gene: TRBJ2-1
CDR3aa: CASSPRGRNSYNEQFF

v_gene: TRBV20-1
abundance: -
j_gene: TRBJ2-7
CDR3aa: CSASDPGQGLSYEQYF

v_gene: TRBV7-9
abundance: -
j_gene: TRBJ1-2
CDR3aa: CASSLDRGINGYTF

v_gene: TRBV9
abundance: -
j_gene: TRBJ2-7
CDR3aa: CASSAHSTSYEQYF

v_gene: TRBV5-1
abundance: -
j_gene: TRBJ2-5
CDR3aa: CASSPGTGGETQYF

v_gene: TRBV7-7
abundance: -
j_gene: TRBJ2-1
CDR3aa: CASSLGTGLEEQFF

v_gene: TRBV19
abundance: -
j_gene: TRBJ1-2
CDR3aa: CASGLSGTGGYGYTF

v_gene: TRBV19
abundance: -
j_gene: TRBJ1-2
CDR3aa: CASKPTGNNYGYTF

v_gene: TRBV4-1
abundance: -
j_gene: TRBJ1-3
CDR3aa: CASSQEGAGRSGNTIYF

v_gene: TRBV7-9
abundance: -
j_gene: TRBJ1-5
CDR3aa: CASSPIVGRGPGNQPQHF

v_gene: TRBV7-2
abundance: once
j_gene: TRBJ2-1
CDR3aa: CASLSGTLNNEQFF

v_gene: TRBV2
abundance: -
j_gene: TRBJ2-5
CDR3aa: CASSPASGGETQYF

v_gene: TRBV7-2
abundance: -
j_gene: TRBJ2-7
CDR3aa: CASSFLAGQYEQYF

v_gene: TRBV10-3
abundance: once
j_gene: TRBJ2-7
CDR3aa: CAVTVGQPRYEQYF

v_gene: TRBV3-1/TRBV3-2
abundance: -
j_gene: TRBJ2-2
CDR3aa: CASSQNRFGQGAVGELFF

v_gene: TRBV11-3
abundance: -
j_gene: TRBJ2-3
CDR3aa: CASSPGLSTDTQYF

v_gene: TRBV9
abundance: -
j_gene: TRBJ1-1
CDR3aa: CASSVQGADTEAFF

v_gene: TRBV5-1
abundance: few
j_gene: TRBJ1-2
CDR3aa: CASKLFLDSPNYGYTF

v_gene: TRBV7-9
abundance: -
j_gene: TRBJ2-7
CDR3aa: CASSFSSGMAYEQYF

v_gene: TRBV6-4
abundance: -
j_gene: TRBJ2-1
CDR3aa: CASSDKLFNEQFF